The rows below give T cell receptor beta chains drawn from one sample of a study of technical replicates of blood from several donors. The method was immunoSEQ multiplex PCR; TCRdb's version includes in-frame clones alone and lacks a portion of them. Seen here are fewer than 75,000 clones, around 93% observed once, and the top ten hold 0.25% to 0.3%. Sequencing used T cells isolated from PBMCs. Receptors were obtained from a human donor in good health. Both conserved end residues are part of each CDR3. D genes are given only for firm matches. Not every row has a clone size; where given, it reads once, few, many or a size class.

-	TRBV28	TRBD1	TRBJ1-6	CASSRQDRVYNSPLHF	TGTGCCAGCAGCCGTCAGGACAGGGTTTACAATTCACCCCTCCACTTT
-	TRBV6-1	-	TRBJ2-2	CASSEGSGNTGELFF	TGTGCCAGCAGTGAAGGGTCAGGGAACACCGGGGAGCTGTTTTTT
-	TRBV9	TRBD1	TRBJ1-2	CASSAGGQGYGYTF	TGTGCCAGCAGCGCTGGGGGACAGGGCTATGGCTACACCTTC
-	TRBV4-1	-	TRBJ2-3	CASSQDWGLGADTQYF	TGCGCCAGCAGCCAAGATTGGGGGCTGGGGGCAGATACGCAGTATTTT
-	TRBV28	TRBD1	TRBJ1-5	CASRGQGAHQPQHF	TGTGCCAGCAGGGGACAGGGGGCCCATCAGCCCCAGCATTTT
-	TRBV15	-	TRBJ1-2	CATSRAPTGYGYTF	TGTGCCACCAGCAGAGCCCCTACGGGCTATGGCTACACCTTC
-	TRBV9	-	TRBJ1-2	CASSVSTLRSTVRGYTF	TGTGCCAGCAGCGTGTCCACTCTCAGGTCGACAGTTCGGGGCTACACCTTC
-	TRBV6-5	-	TRBJ1-2	CASSYRNYGYTF	TGTGCCAGCAGTTACCGGAACTATGGCTACACCTTC
-	TRBV27	TRBD1	TRBJ1-1	CASRDDRENTEAFF	TGTGCCAGCAGGGACGACAGGGAGAACACTGAAGCTTTCTTT
few	TRBV27	TRBD2	TRBJ2-1	CASSLYNGGRHNEQFF	TGTGCCAGCAGTTTATATAATGGCGGGAGACACAATGAGCAGTTCTTC
-	TRBV5-1	TRBD1	TRBJ1-1	CASSLAKQGVVEAFF	TGCGCCAGCAGCTTGGCCAAACAGGGGGTAGTTGAAGCTTTCTTT
once	TRBV9	-	TRBJ2-3	CASSGVRGSTSTDTQYF	TGTGCCAGCAGCGGCGTCCGGGGATCAACTAGCACAGATACGCAGTATTTT
-	TRBV11-2	-	TRBJ1-1	CASSLEIGVNTEAFF	TGTGCCAGCAGCTTAGAGATAGGGGTAAACACTGAAGCTTTCTTT
-	TRBV11-2	-	TRBJ1-3	CASSPRLTALHSGNTIYF	TGTGCCAGCAGCCCAAGGCTAACAGCTTTACACTCTGGAAACACCATATATTTT
-	TRBV29-1	-	TRBJ2-5	CSALTFDRVGGETQYF	TGCAGCGCCTTGACCTTCGACAGGGTCGGGGGCGAGACCCAGTACTTC
once	TRBV5-1	TRBD2	TRBJ2-5	CASSRSSGARQETQYF	TGCGCCAGCAGCCGTTCGAGCGGGGCCCGCCAAGAGACCCAGTACTTC
-	TRBV4-1	-	TRBJ2-5	CASSQGREGAWETQYF	TGCGCCAGCAGCCAAGGGAGGGAAGGGGCTTGGGAGACCCAGTACTTC
-	TRBV6-5	TRBD1	TRBJ1-2	CASSYSRRGNYGYTF	TGTGCCAGCAGTTACTCCCGCAGGGGGAACTATGGCTACACCTTC
-	TRBV2	TRBD2	TRBJ2-1	CASPGLAGDNEQFF	TGTGCCAGCCCGGGACTAGCGGGGGACAATGAGCAGTTCTTC
-	TRBV7-9	-	TRBJ1-1	CASSLDGGNTEAFF	TGTGCCAGCAGCTTGGACGGAGGAAACACTGAAGCTTTCTTT
-	TRBV9	-	TRBJ1-6	CASNRGASSPLHF	TGTGCCAGCAATCGGGGGGCAAGTTCACCCCTCCACTTT
-	TRBV2	-	TRBJ2-5	CASSERGTQYF	TGTGCCAGCAGTGAAAGGGGGACCCAGTACTTC
-	TRBV28	-	TRBJ2-2	CASSFPRENTGELFF	TGTGCCAGCAGTTTCCCTCGGGAGAACACCGGGGAGCTGTTTTTT
-	TRBV14	TRBD1	TRBJ1-6	CASRTGGAGSPLHF	TGTGCCAGCAGGACAGGGGGCGCGGGGTCACCCCTCCACTTT
-	TRBV11-3	-	TRBJ2-2	CASSLGFGGTGELFF	TGTGCCAGCAGCTTAGGTTTCGGGGGCACCGGGGAGCTGTTTTTT
-	TRBV5-1	TRBD2	TRBJ2-1	CASSLGAGASYNEQFF	TGCGCCAGCAGCTTGGGGGCGGGAGCATCCTACAATGAGCAGTTCTTC
-	TRBV19	TRBD1	TRBJ1-2	CASSPRTGIGYTF	TGTGCCAGTAGTCCGCGGACAGGGATCGGCTACACCTTC
-	TRBV11-2	-	TRBJ1-1	CASSSSQDTLEAFF	TGTGCCAGCAGCTCCTCGCAGGACACACTTGAAGCTTTCTTT
-	TRBV9	TRBD1	TRBJ1-4	CASSPRSGGTGGDEKLFF	TGTGCCAGCAGCCCCCGAAGTGGGGGGACAGGGGGAGATGAAAAACTGTTTTTT
-	TRBV15	-	TRBJ2-4	CATSRPAKNIQYF	TGTGCCACCAGCAGACCGGCCAAAAACATTCAGTACTTC
-	TRBV19	TRBD1	TRBJ2-7	CASNRQGAGEQYF	TGTGCCAGTAATCGACAGGGGGCAGGAGAGCAGTACTTC
-	TRBV27	TRBD1	TRBJ1-2	CASSFSGGDGYTF	TGTGCCAGCAGTTTCTCAGGGGGCGATGGCTACACCTTC
-	TRBV5-4	TRBD1	TRBJ1-6	CASSWDRANSPLHF	TGTGCCAGCAGCTGGGACAGGGCGAATTCACCCCTCCACTTT
-	TRBV2	TRBD2	TRBJ2-5	CASSKGLAEETQYF	TGTGCCAGCAGTAAGGGACTAGCGGAAGAGACCCAGTACTTC
-	TRBV10-3	TRBD1	TRBJ1-3	CAIRPTGGRGNTIYF	TGTGCCATCAGACCGACAGGGGGTAGAGGAAACACCATATATTTT
-	TRBV6-6	-	TRBJ1-1	CASSYRGNTEAFF	TGTGCCAGCAGTTACAGGGGGAACACTGAAGCTTTCTTT
once	TRBV4-1	TRBD2	TRBJ2-1	CASSRITSGGADEQFF	TGCGCCAGCAGCCGCATTACTAGCGGGGGGGCTGATGAGCAGTTCTTC
-	TRBV5-5	-	TRBJ1-1	CASSLDGYSAEAFF	TGTGCCAGCAGCTTGGATGGGTACAGTGCTGAAGCTTTCTTT
-	TRBV6-1	-	TRBJ1-3	CASNWFGQGNTIYF	TGTGCCAGCAACTGGTTCGGACAGGGAAACACCATATATTTT
-	TRBV19	TRBD1	TRBJ1-2	CASSILGTGESYGYTF	TGTGCCAGTAGTATCCTCGGGACAGGGGAGTCCTATGGCTACACCTTC
-	TRBV7-9	TRBD1	TRBJ2-7	CASSSRDSAAYEQYF	TGTGCCAGCAGCTCCCGGGACAGCGCGGCCTACGAGCAGTACTTC
-	TRBV5-1	-	TRBJ1-1	CASRSFSFFRRRGTEAFF	TGCGCCAGCAGATCTTTCAGTTTTTTCAGGAGGCGCGGCACTGAAGCTTTCTTT
-	TRBV7-9	TRBD1	TRBJ2-6	CASSPSTGGPSGANVLTF	TGTGCCAGCAGCCCGTCGACAGGGGGCCCCTCTGGGGCCAACGTCCTGACTTTC